The sequence of this T cell receptor (beta chain) was determined in a study of T cells expressing NK-cell markers. The authors generated TCR beta cDNA through 5'RACE template switching with UMIs. For each CDR3 protein, TCRdb gives one entry from its re-call of the 5' RACE reads, without DNA. The record lists around 280,000 distinct CDR3 sequences, of which the ten most abundant hold roughly 0.4%. There are 15 residues in the CDR3. Germline-derived CDR1 and CDR2 are DFQATT and SNEGSKA (reference sequence). This chain links TRBV20-1 with TRBJ1-6; TCRdb outputs TRBD1, but without DNA this stays unchecked. This TCR derives from a young man in good health. Sequenced sample: blood T cells: a sorted CD56 or NKG2C T cell subset, CD4+ or CD8+ T cells, or bulk PBMC T cells (not recorded which). The CDR3 protein is CSARANYPRGSPLHF.